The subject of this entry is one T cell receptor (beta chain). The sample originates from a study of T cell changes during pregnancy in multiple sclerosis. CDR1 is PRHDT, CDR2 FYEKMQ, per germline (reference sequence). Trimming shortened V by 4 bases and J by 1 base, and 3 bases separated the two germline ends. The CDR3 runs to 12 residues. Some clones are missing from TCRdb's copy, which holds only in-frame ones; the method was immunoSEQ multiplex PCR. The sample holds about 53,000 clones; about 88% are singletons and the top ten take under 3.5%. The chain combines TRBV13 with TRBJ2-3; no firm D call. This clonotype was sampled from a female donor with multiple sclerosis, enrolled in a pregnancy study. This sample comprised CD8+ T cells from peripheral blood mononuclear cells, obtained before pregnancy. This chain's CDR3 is CASSSGTDTQYF. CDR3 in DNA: TGTGCCAGCAGCTCTGGCACAGATACGCAGTATTTT.